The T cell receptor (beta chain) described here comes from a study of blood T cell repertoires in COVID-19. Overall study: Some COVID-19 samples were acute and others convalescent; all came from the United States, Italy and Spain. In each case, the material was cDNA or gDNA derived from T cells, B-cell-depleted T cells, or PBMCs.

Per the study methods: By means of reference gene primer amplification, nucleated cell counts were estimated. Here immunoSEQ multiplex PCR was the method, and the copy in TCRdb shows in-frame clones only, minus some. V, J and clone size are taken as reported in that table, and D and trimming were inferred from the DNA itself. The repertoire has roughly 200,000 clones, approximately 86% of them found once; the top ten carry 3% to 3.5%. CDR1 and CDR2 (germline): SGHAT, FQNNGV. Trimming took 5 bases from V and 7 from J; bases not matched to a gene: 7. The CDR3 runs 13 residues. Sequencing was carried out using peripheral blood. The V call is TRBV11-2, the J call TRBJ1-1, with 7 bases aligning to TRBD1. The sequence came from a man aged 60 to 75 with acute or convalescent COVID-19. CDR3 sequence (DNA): TGTGCCAGCAGCCCTACCCGGACAGGTGAAGCTTTCTTT. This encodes CASSPTRTGEAFF.